The sequence of this T cell receptor beta chain was determined in a study of regulatory T cells in long-lasting Graves disease. This CDR3 is built from 15 residues. CDR1 KGHSH and CDR2 LQKENI come from the germline V gene. V trimming: 2 bases; J trimming: 4 bases; junction bases outside the gene matches: 3. The time point was: newly diagnosed GD, antithyroid drugs for less than 3 months. PBMC-derived RNA was used for the TCR library. Combining iRepertoire HTBI primers with Arm-PCR of CDR3 regions, the authors built TCR beta libraries. One entry per CDR3 protein results from TCRdb running MiXCR on the multiplex PCR reads. This sample yields approximately 560,000 distinct CDR3 sequences, of which 15% to 20% are seen a single time; around 13% belongs to the top ten. This clonotype occurred many times. These sequences were also reported in another study, on T cells in Graves' hyperthyroidism and ophthalmopathy. That paper adds: The primer set for the first-round RT-PCR of the TCR CDR3 was HTBI.

This TCR derives from a man aged 18 to 30 with Graves disease. V usage is TRBV18 and J usage is TRBJ2-3, with TRBD2 identical over 10 bases. The sample in question was peripheral blood mononuclear cells (PBMCs), obtained at new diagnosis, from a patient treated with antithyroid drugs. Here the CDR3 DNA reads TGTGCCAGCTCACCATCAGCGGGAGGGGCAGATACGCAGTATTTT. It translates to CASSPSAGGADTQYF.